These T cell receptor beta chains were read from a single sample in a study of blood T cell repertoires in COVID-19. Clones were sequenced by immunoSEQ multiplex PCR, and TCRdb holds only the in-frame ones, with some missing. The sample consists of about 94,000 clones, 65% to 85% of them appearing once. The specimen was peripheral blood. Source of these receptors: a man in his 60s with acute or convalescent COVID-19. The CDR3 runs from the conserved cysteine through the conserved F or W. D genes are given only for firm matches. Part of the rows lack a size; the others show once, few, many or a class for expanded clones.

clone_size | j_call | v_call | d_call | cdr3_aa | cdr3_nt
NA | TRBJ1-1 | TRBV7-2 | TRBD1 | CASSGRQGADTEAFF | TGTGCCAGCAGCGGCCGACAGGGGGCGGACACTGAAGCTTTCTTT
NA | TRBJ1-2 | TRBV2 | TRBD1 | CASRGTGLFYGYTF | TGTGCCAGCAGGGGGACAGGGTTATTTTATGGCTACACCTTC
NA | TRBJ2-7 | TRBV4-2 | NA | CASSQERRGTYEQYF | TGTGCCAGCAGCCAAGAAAGACGCGGGACTTACGAGCAGTACTTC
NA | TRBJ1-3 | TRBV11-2 | TRBD1 | CASSLGDSRNTIYF | TGTGCCAGCAGCTTAGGGGACAGTAGAAACACCATATATTTT
NA | TRBJ1-2 | TRBV5-4 | NA | CASSLGRQAPVYGYTF | TGTGCCAGCAGCTTGGGCCGGCAGGCGCCCGTCTATGGCTACACCTTC
NA | TRBJ1-3 | TRBV11-2 | NA | CASSLGWGHSGNTIYF | TGTGCCAGCAGCTTAGGATGGGGACACTCTGGAAACACCATATATTTT
NA | TRBJ1-5 | TRBV5-8 | TRBD1 | CASSLKTGYDNQPQHF | TGTGCCAGCAGCCTCAAGACAGGGTACGATAATCAGCCCCAGCATTTT
NA | TRBJ1-2 | TRBV4-2 | NA | CASSQGEGDYGYTF | TGTGCCAGCAGCCAAGGGGAGGGTGACTATGGCTACACCTTC
NA | TRBJ1-1 | TRBV6-1 | NA | CASSEAPRAFPAFF | TGTGCCAGCAGTGAAGCGCCCAGGGCTTTTCCCGCTTTCTTT
NA | TRBJ1-2 | TRBV4-3 | NA | CASSPGKGGYGYTF | TGCGCCAGCAGCCCCGGAAAGGGGGGGTATGGCTACACCTTC
NA | TRBJ2-7 | TRBV11-2 | TRBD1 | CASSLDRSQGAGYEQYF | TGTGCCAGCAGCTTAGACCGGAGCCAGGGGGCGGGCTACGAGCAGTACTTC
NA | TRBJ2-5 | TRBV5-1 | NA | CASSRATALEETQYF | TGCGCCAGCAGCCGCGCTACCGCGTTAGAAGAGACCCAGTACTTC
once | TRBJ1-5 | TRBV3-1/TRBV3-2 | TRBD1 | CASSHGQGYQPQHF | TGTGCCAGCAGCCACGGACAGGGGTATCAGCCCCAGCATTTT
NA | TRBJ1-2 | TRBV6-5 | TRBD1 | CASSYSTGAHGYTF | TGTGCCAGCAGTTACTCGACAGGGGCGCATGGCTACACCTTC
NA | TRBJ1-1 | TRBV6-5 | NA | CASSIRENTEAFF | TGTGCCAGCAGTATCAGGGAGAACACTGAAGCTTTCTTT
few | TRBJ2-7 | TRBV6-6 | TRBD1 | CASSPDRGYEQYF | TGTGCCAGCAGTCCTGACAGGGGCTACGAGCAGTACTTC
NA | TRBJ2-7 | TRBV7-8 | TRBD1 | CASSLRDSYEQYF | TGTGCCAGCAGCTTAAGGGACAGCTACGAGCAGTACTTC
NA | TRBJ1-5 | TRBV7-8 | NA | CASSLEAGRHQPQHF | TGTGCCAGCAGCTTAGAGGCAGGCCGACATCAGCCCCAGCATTTT
NA | TRBJ2-1 | TRBV2 | NA | CASSEMEDEQFF | TGTGCCAGCAGTGAAATGGAGGATGAGCAGTTCTTC
few | TRBJ2-7 | TRBV30 | NA | CAWTNGVGTNYEQYF | TGTGCCTGGACCAACGGAGTCGGCACGAACTACGAGCAGTACTTC
NA | TRBJ2-7 | TRBV19 | NA | CASSIAGHTYEQYF | TGTGCCAGTAGTATAGCTGGGCATACCTACGAGCAGTACTTC
NA | TRBJ2-7 | TRBV20-1 | TRBD1 | CSAPTGYEQYF | TGCAGTGCTCCGACAGGGTACGAGCAGTACTTC
NA | TRBJ1-2 | TRBV28 | NA | CASNAGDRPNYGYTF | TGTGCCAGCAATGCAGGAGACAGACCTAACTATGGCTACACCTTC
NA | TRBJ2-1 | TRBV9 | TRBD1 | CASRPSGTAGNEQFF | TGTGCCAGCAGGCCAAGTGGGACAGCCGGCAATGAGCAGTTCTTC
NA | TRBJ1-2 | TRBV18 | NA | CASSLEYSYGYTF | TGTGCCAGCTCACTAGAATACAGCTATGGCTACACCTTC
NA | TRBJ2-2 | TRBV4-3 | TRBD2 | CASSQGSGGALNGELFF | TGCGCCAGCAGCCAAGGGAGCGGGGGGGCCCTAAACGGGGAGCTGTTTTTT
NA | TRBJ1-2 | TRBV2 | NA | CASSEPVSYGYTF | TGTGCCAGCAGTGAGCCAGTCTCCTATGGCTACACCTTC
NA | TRBJ1-1 | TRBV5-8 | TRBD1 | CASSLAGTGETEAFF | TGTGCCAGCAGCTTGGCCGGGACAGGGGAGACTGAAGCTTTCTTT
NA | TRBJ1-1 | TRBV6-2/TRBV6-3 | NA | CASSYSDSPIIMNTEAFF | TGTGCCAGCAGTTACTCGGACAGCCCTATCATTATGAACACTGAAGCTTTCTTT
few | TRBJ1-5 | TRBV30 | TRBD1 | CAWSTQGDQPQHF | TGTGCCTGGAGTACACAGGGGGATCAGCCCCAGCATTTT
NA | TRBJ1-5 | TRBV27 | NA | CASREKGRTPPPPDSNQPQHF | TGTGCCAGCAGGGAGAAGGGTAGGACACCACCACCCCCCGATAGCAATCAGCCCCAGCATTTT
NA | TRBJ2-3 | TRBV7-2 | TRBD2 | CASSTGLAGIDTQYF | TGTGCCAGCAGCACGGGACTAGCGGGGATAGATACGCAGTATTTT
NA | TRBJ2-3 | TRBV2 | TRBD1 | CASSRTGSTDTQYF | TGTGCCAGCAGTCGGACAGGGAGCACAGATACGCAGTATTTT
NA | TRBJ2-2 | TRBV6-2/TRBV6-3 | TRBD1 | CASSYSIQGDTGELFF | TGTGCCAGCAGTTACTCGATACAGGGGGACACCGGGGAGCTGTTTTTT
NA | TRBJ1-5 | TRBV19 | NA | CASQQGWNQPQHF | TGTGCCAGTCAGCAGGGGTGGAATCAGCCCCAGCATTTT
NA | TRBJ1-2 | TRBV7-9 | NA | CASSDYRGGGYGYTF | TGTGCCAGCAGCGATTACCGGGGAGGGGGCTATGGCTACACCTTC
once | TRBJ2-2 | TRBV7-7 | TRBD1 | CASSRDSPLNTGELFF | TGTGCCAGCAGCAGGGACAGCCCACTAAACACCGGGGAGCTGTTTTTT
NA | TRBJ1-1 | TRBV7-3 | NA | CASSLGHSNTEAFF | TGTGCCAGCAGCTTAGGACACTCGAACACTGAAGCTTTCTTT
NA | TRBJ2-1 | TRBV7-3 | NA | CASSLTGAVREQFF | TGTGCCAGCAGCTTAACTGGGGCGGTTAGGGAGCAGTTCTTC
NA | TRBJ2-3 | TRBV6-2/TRBV6-3 | NA | CASSLWGPDTQYF | TGTGCCAGCAGTCTCTGGGGGCCAGATACGCAGTATTTT
NA | TRBJ2-1 | TRBV11-2 | NA | CASSFNNEQFF | TGTGCCAGCAGCTTCAACAATGAGCAGTTCTTC
NA | TRBJ2-3 | TRBV4-1 | NA | CASSQVPGTDTQYF | TGCGCCAGCAGCCAAGTCCCGGGGACAGATACGCAGTATTTT
NA | TRBJ2-1 | TRBV6-5 | TRBD2 | CASEVGGGMNEQFF | TGTGCCAGCGAAGTCGGGGGGGGAATGAATGAGCAGTTCTTC
NA | TRBJ1-1 | TRBV7-2 | NA | CASSLRGIMNTEAFF | TGTGCCAGCAGCTTAAGGGGGATCATGAACACTGAAGCTTTCTTT
NA | TRBJ2-1 | TRBV24-1 | NA | CATSDPVGGPSYNEQFF | TGTGCCACCAGTGACCCGGTGGGGGGACCCTCCTACAATGAGCAGTTCTTC
NA | TRBJ2-1 | TRBV4-3 | TRBD2 | CASSQERGDYYNEQFF | TGCGCCAGCAGCCAGGAGCGGGGGGACTACTACAATGAGCAGTTCTTC
NA | TRBJ1-4 | TRBV14 | NA | CASSQDQFGGYEKLFF | TGTGCCAGCAGCCAAGATCAGTTTGGCGGCTATGAAAAACTGTTTTTT
NA | TRBJ2-1 | TRBV4-2 | TRBD2 | CASSQESGGSSSYNEQFF | TGTGCCAGCAGCCAAGAGAGCGGGGGGTCGAGCTCCTACAATGAGCAGTTCTTC
NA | TRBJ1-3 | TRBV29-1 | NA | CSVEDWRAEAGNTIYF | TGCAGCGTTGAAGATTGGAGGGCTGAGGCTGGAAACACCATATATTTT
few | TRBJ1-1 | TRBV4-3 | NA | CASSHSGDATEAFF | TGCGCCAGCAGCCACTCAGGGGACGCCACTGAAGCTTTCTTT
NA | TRBJ1-2 | TRBV5-1 | NA | CASSLAQGGYGYTF | TGCGCCAGCAGCTTGGCCCAAGGGGGCTATGGCTACACCTTC
few | TRBJ1-1 | TRBV7-8 | NA | CASSFGQATEAFF | TGTGCCAGCAGCTTCGGTCAGGCCACTGAAGCTTTCTTT
few | TRBJ1-2 | TRBV7-8 | NA | CASSSNPRDRHHYTF | TGTGCCAGCAGCTCAAACCCGCGGGACCGCCACCACTACACCTTC